The 19 T cell receptor beta chains listed next were all sequenced from one sample in a study of T cells in Graves' hyperthyroidism and ophthalmopathy. There were TCR beta CDR3 regions amplified from RNA transcripts. The HTBI set primed first-round TCR CDR3 RT-PCR. TCRdb reprocessed the multiplex PCR reads with MiXCR, giving one entry per CDR3 protein. The sample has hundreds of thousands of distinct CDR3 sequences, 15% to 18% seen once. Material: blood. All receptors come from a woman aged 18-30 years with Graves' hyperthyroidism.

V is TRBV12-5 and J is TRBJ1-5; D ambiguous. The V end was cut by 3 bases, the J end by 3 bases, with 9 bases between. CDR3 length: 14 residues. Germline assignment: CDR1 LGHNT and CDR2 FRNRAP. In DNA, the CDR3 is TGTGCTAGTGGTTTACGGGTGGACAATCAGCCCCAGCATTTT. Translating gives CASGLRVDNQPQHF. Using reference TRBV12-5 and TRBJ1-5 for the parts outside the CDR3, the full variable domain is DARVTQTPRHKVTEMGQEVTMRCQPILGHNTVFWYRQTMMQGLELLAYFRNRAPLDDSGMPKDRFSAEMPDATLATLKIQPSEPRDSAVYFCASGLRVDNQPQHFGDGTRLSIL.

The chain recombines TRBV24-1 with TRBJ1-5; 8 bases agree with TRBD1. Germline V CDR1 and CDR2: KGHDR, SFDVKD. V lost 4 bases, J lost 2 bases, and 9 bases stayed unmatched. The CDR3 sequence is 17 residues long. Here the CDR3 reads CATSEAGTGPRNQPQHF. The CDR3 DNA sequence: TGTGCCACCAGTGAGGCCGGGACAGGCCCTCGCAATCAGCCCCAGCATTTT.

The V and J genes are TRBV6-1 and TRBJ1-1; TRBD1 is a possible D gene (6 bases). The germline V gene encodes CDR1 MNHNS and CDR2 SASEGT. CDR3 length: 14 residues. Between the trimmed V and J ends, which lost 4 bases and 1 base, there was a span of 10 bases. CDR3 sequence: CASSGQAGNTEAFF. The CDR3 DNA reads as TGTGCCAGCAGTGGACAGGCTGGGAACACTGAAGCTTTCTTT.

A remark on this clonotype: The junction differs from germline at one of its ends, possibly a read error. The rearrangement links TRBV19 to TRBJ1-6; D might be TRBD1 (5 bases). The CDR3 extends over 14 amino acids. The germline V gene has CDR1 LNHDA and CDR2 SQIVND (reference sequence). CDR3 amino acids: CASSRDVGGSLLHF. The CDR3 coding sequence is TGTGCCAGTAGTCGGGACGTCGGAGGGTCACTCCTCCACTTT.

Many counts were recorded for this clonotype. This chain's CDR3 is CASSQQEGEGQPQHF. In DNA form, the CDR3 reads TGTGCCAGCAGCCAGCAAGAGGGGGAAGGGCAGCCCCAGCATTTT. The chain links TRBV3-1 to TRBJ1-5; the D gene is possibly TRBD1 (6 bases). Looked up from germline, CDR1 is LGHDT and CDR2 is YNNKEL (reference sequence). Trimming took 3 bases from V and 7 from J, leaving 16 bases between them. This CDR3 has 15 amino acids. The whole variable domain, filled in from reference TRBV3-1 and TRBJ1-5, reads DTAVSQTPKYLVTQMGNDKSIKCEQNLGHDTMYWYKQDSKKFLKIMFSYNNKELIINETVPNRFSPKSPDKAHLNLHINSLELGDSAVYFCASSQQEGEGQPQHFGDGTRLSIL.

This clonotype was picked up a small number of times. The genes are TRBV7-9 and TRBJ2-1; no reliable D call. Germline V gene data show CDR1 as SEHNR and CDR2 as FQNEAQ (reference sequence). The length of the CDR3 is 15 residues. The V end was cut by 3 bases, the J end by 9 bases, with 18 bases between. DNA for the CDR3: TGTGCCAGCAGCTTCGACTCCATAAGCCTCCCTGAGCAGTTCTTC. This translates into CASSFDSISLPEQFF.

The table lists this clonotype with many counts. The chain couples TRBV19 to TRBJ1-1; D is undetermined. The CDR3 runs 13 residues. The V gene lost 7 bases and the J gene lost 2 bases, with 11 bases spanning the gap. CDR1 and CDR2 from the germline V gene are LNHDA and SQIVND (reference sequence). Here the CDR3 DNA reads TGTGCCAGTATAGACGCAGTCAACACTGAAGCTTTCTTT. Translated: CASIDAVNTEAFF.

This clonotype was observed many times. The chain uses TRBV7-3 and TRBJ2-3; a weak D match, TRBD2 (6 bases). The ends were cut back, 1 base at V and 3 bases at J, with 8 bases in the middle. Germline lookup yields CDR1 SGHTA and CDR2 FQGTGA. The CDR3 loop spans 14 amino acids. CDR3: CASSLNGGTDTQYF. In DNA form, the CDR3 reads TGTGCCAGCAGCTTAAACGGGGGAACAGATACGCAGTATTTT. The full variable domain, completed using reference TRBV7-3 and TRBJ2-3, is GAGVSQTPSNKVTEKGKYVELRCDPISGHTALYWYRQSLGQGPEFLIYFQGTGAADDSGLPNDRFFAVRPEGSVSTLKIQRTERGDSAVYLCASSLNGGTDTQYFGPGTRLTVL.

This clonotype occurred a few times. This sequence joins TRBV18 and TRBJ2-1, with 8 nucleotides matching TRBD2. The junction had 7 bases not matched to a gene; V was cut back by 3 bases and J by 0 bases. The CDR3 contains 17 residues. Germline-derived CDR1 and CDR2 are KGHSH and LQKENI. The CDR3 DNA is TGTGCCAGCTCACCCCCGACTAGCGTTAGCTCCTACAATGAGCAGTTCTTC. Translated, it gives CASSPPTSVSSYNEQFF.

CDR3 sequence (DNA): TGCAGTGCTCATGGACACGACCTGAACACTGAAAAAGCTTTCTTT. It translates to CSAHGHDLNTEKAFF. The genes are TRBV20-1 and TRBJ1-1, with a tentative D call TRBD1 (5 bases). The length of the CDR3 is 15 residues. Germline loops: CDR1 DFQATT, CDR2 SNEGSKA (reference sequence). V lost 5 bases, J lost 9 bases, and 25 bases lay in between.

This clonotype was observed at least ten times. The chain uses TRBV2 and TRBJ1-4; D is undetermined. This CDR3 comprises 15 residues. Trimming took off 0 bases at V and 4 bases at J, with 9 bases between the two ends. Germline-derived CDR1 and CDR2 are SNHLY and FYNNEI. CDR3 amino acids: CASSEAWPNNEKLFF. Written as DNA, the CDR3 is TGTGCCAGCAGTGAAGCGTGGCCGAATAATGAAAAACTGTTTTTT. Looking up the rest from reference TRBV2 and TRBJ1-4 gives the full variable domain: EPEVTQTPSHQVTQMGQEVILRCVPISNHLYFYWYRQILGQKVEFLVSFYNNEISEKSEIFDDQFSVERPDGSNFTLKIRSTKLEDSAMYFCASSEAWPNNEKLFFGSGTQLSVL.

The table lists this clonotype with many counts. The chain links TRBV12-3 or TRBV12-4 to TRBJ2-7, with D possibly matching TRBD2 (5 bases). The V and J ends lost 3 bases and 0 bases respectively, with 21 bases between them. CDR3 length equals 18 residues. In nucleotides, the CDR3 is TGTGCCAGCAGTTTGGACGGGCTGGGGAGTCAATCCTCCTACGAGCAGTACTTC. Translating it yields CASSLDGLGSQSSYEQYF.

This clonotype was seen many times. This CDR3 is CASVHGGQLGEQYF. CDR3 sequence (DNA): TGTGCCAGCGTACACGGCGGACAACTTGGCGAGCAGTACTTC. The J gene is TRBJ2-7, the V gene TRBV7-8; a weak D match, TRBD1 (5 bases). The germline V gene has CDR1 SGHVS and CDR2 FQNEAQ. The CDR3 is made up of 14 amino acids. V was clipped by 8 bases and J by 6 bases, with 20 bases between them.

The chain has TRBV19 and TRBJ1-2, with D possibly matching TRBD1 (6 bases). The V end lost 4 bases, the J end lost 4 bases, and 19 bases lay between the germline ends. The CDR3 runs to 16 residues. The V gene's germline CDR1 is LNHDA and CDR2 SQIVND (reference sequence). In DNA form, the CDR3 reads TGTGCCAGTAGTACCCAGGTCGGGGGGCTCGGCTATGGCTACACCTTC. It translates to CASSTQVGGLGYGYTF.

This clonotype was found many times. The V gene is TRBV10-3, the J gene TRBJ2-3, with a tentative D call TRBD1 (5 bases). V was clipped by 6 bases and J by 6 bases, with 10 bases between them. CDR1 ENHRY and CDR2 SYGVKD come from the germline V gene. The CDR3 runs to 12 residues. The CDR3, as DNA: TGTGCCATCAGCAGGGCAAGGGATACGCAGTATTTT. It specifies CAISRARDTQYF.

V is TRBV7-8 and J is TRBJ2-7, with 8 bases matching TRBD2. Trimming cost V 2 bases and J 5 bases; bases outside gene matches: 8. CDR1 SGHVS and CDR2 FQNEAQ come from the germline V gene. The CDR3 runs 15 residues. This chain's CDR3 is CASSLRSSGVDEQYF. The CDR3 nucleotides are TGTGCCAGCAGCTTAAGGAGTAGCGGGGTCGACGAGCAGTACTTC.

The sample holds many counts of this clonotype. The chain couples TRBV7-9 to TRBJ2-1; the match to TRBD2 covers 13 bases. CDR3 length equals 16 residues. Trimming removed 6 bases from V and 5 bases from J; junction bases left unmatched: 7. Germline V gene sequence: CDR1 SEHNR, CDR2 FQNEAQ (reference sequence). The CDR3 DNA reads as TGTGCCAGCAGGCGGCCGGGACTAGCGGGGAACAATGAGCAGTTCTTC. Its protein product is CASRRPGLAGNNEQFF.

This clonotype was observed at least ten times. The chain couples TRBV28 to TRBJ1-2, with D possibly TRBD1 on 6 matching bases. V lost 2 bases and J lost 2, with 18 bases in between. The CDR3 totals 17 residues. CDR1 and CDR2 (germline): MDHEN, SYDVKM. CDR3 in amino acids: CASSLRGGPLRNYGYTF. The CDR3 DNA reads as TGTGCCAGCAGTTTAAGGGGGGGCCCATTAAGAAACTATGGCTACACCTTC.

The chain combines TRBV6-1 with TRBJ2-1, with unresolved D. The length of the CDR3 is 13 residues. Deletions cut 8 bases from V and 3 bases from J, with 11 bases between. Germline V gene lookup returns CDR1 MNHNS and CDR2 SASEGT. CDR3 DNA sequence: TGTGCCAGCGGGGTTTCTAACTACAATGAGCAGTTCTTC. This encodes CASGVSNYNEQFF.